One and the same sample provided the 15 T cell receptor beta chains below, sequenced in a study of regulatory T cells in long-lasting Graves disease. This sample's time point: newly diagnosed GD, antithyroid drugs for less than 3 months. The authors made the TCR library using RNA they extracted from PBMCs. Library construction for TCR beta used iRepertoire HTBI primers and Arm-PCR of CDR3 regions. One entry per CDR3 protein results from TCRdb running MiXCR on the multiplex PCR reads. The sample shows fewer than 350,000 distinct CDR3 sequences, 18% of them seen only once. Sequenced here: peripheral blood mononuclear cells (PBMCs), sampled at new diagnosis, from a patient treated with antithyroid drugs. All receptors come from a female donor with Graves disease.

The chain joins TRBV6-1 to TRBJ2-6; D call uncertain. The CDR3 is 14 amino acids. CDR1 is MNHNS and CDR2 is SASEGT in the germline V gene. Trimming removed 2 bases from V and 1 base from J, with 3 bases in between. The CDR3 nucleotides are TGTGCCAGCAGTGAAATATCTGGGGCCAACGTCCTGACTTTC. This gives the protein CASSEISGANVLTF.

This clonotype was seen at least ten times. This chain links TRBV5-1 with TRBJ2-3, with D unclear. The CDR3 is 18 residues long. Germline V lookup: CDR1 SGHRS, CDR2 YFSETQ. Between the trimmed V and J ends, which lost 2 bases and 0 bases, there was a span of 19 bases. In DNA form, the CDR3 reads TGCGCCAGCAGCTTTCACCCCCACACGGAACCTAGCACAGATACGCAGTATTTT. It codes for CASSFHPHTEPSTDTQYF.

In its sample, this clonotype was seen a few times. The gene calls are TRBV5-1 and TRBJ1-1, with 7 positions matching TRBD1. This CDR3 contains 15 residues. The germline CDR1 and CDR2 sequences are SGHRS and YFSETQ. The junction had 4 bases not matched to a gene; V was cut back by 1 base and J by 1 base. CDR3 residues: CASSLWDSGNTEAFF. The CDR3 DNA reads as TGCGCCAGCAGCTTGTGGGACAGCGGGAACACTGAAGCTTTCTTT.

Details on this clonotype: A far larger clone lies a single base away; this is likely a read error. This rearrangement joins TRBV7-9 to TRBJ2-1; the D is unclear. TRBJ2-7 explains the end of the DNA better; the J call may be wrong. The CDR3 consists of 12 residues. Germline V gives CDR1 SEHNR, CDR2 FQNEAQ (reference sequence). The CDR3 spells CASSGSYNEQYF. The CDR3 nucleotides are TGTGCCAGCTCAGGATCCTACAATGAGCAGTACTTC.

This clonotype was detected many times. This rearrangement joins TRBV12-3 or TRBV12-4 to TRBJ1-3; perhaps TRBD1 as D (6 bases). V dropped 2 bases and J dropped 6 bases, with 11 bases sitting between them. This CDR3 is built from 14 residues. The CDR3 region has the DNA TGTGCCAGCAGTTTAACAGGGCCGCTAAACACCATATATTTT. Translated, it gives CASSLTGPLNTIYF.

This clonotype was detected ten times or more. The chain employs TRBV9 and TRBJ2-1; D is uncertain. The germline V and J ends were trimmed by 0 bases and 3 bases, with 16 bases remaining between them. The V gene's germline CDR1 is SGDLS and CDR2 YYNGEE. This CDR3 comprises 17 residues. CDR3 DNA sequence: TGTGCCAGCAGCGTAGTATTTCGAAGCCTTCACTACAATGAGCAGTTCTTC. Translated, it gives CASSVVFRSLHYNEQFF.

This chain uses TRBV20-1 with TRBJ1-1, with TRBD1 as a possible D gene (5 bases). V shed 0 bases and J shed 4 bases, with 12 bases lying between them. This CDR3 is built from 14 residues. CDR1 is DFQATT, CDR2 SNEGSKA, per germline (reference sequence). The chain's CDR3 is CSARDGRGGTEAFF. In nucleotides, the CDR3 is TGCAGTGCTAGAGATGGACGGGGGGGCACTGAAGCTTTCTTT.

There are many counts of this clonotype. V gene TRBV12-3 or TRBV12-4 combines with J gene TRBJ1-1; D perhaps matches TRBD1 (6 bases). V shed 0 bases and J shed 7 bases, with 12 bases lying between them. The CDR3 loop spans 14 amino acids. CDR3 DNA: TGTGCCAGCAGTTTAGCGGCGGGGGGCGGTGAAGCTTTCTTT. Translated, it gives CASSLAAGGGEAFF.

Regarding this clonotype: A much larger clone sits a single nucleotide away, making a read error possible. This sequence joins TRBV7-3 and TRBJ1-1, with a possible D match to TRBD1 (6 bases). V gave up 5 bases and J gave up 5 bases, with 15 bases separating them. Germline CDR1 is SGHTA and CDR2 is FQGTGA. There are 14 residues in the CDR3. The CDR3 DNA follows: TGTGCCAGCAGCGCGGGACACCCCCAGACTGAAGCTTTCTTT. Its protein product is CASSAGHPQTEAFF.

In this sample, this clonotype turned up many times. V gene TRBV19 combines with J gene TRBJ2-4; 15 bases fit TRBD2. The CDR3 consists of 15 residues. V gave up 8 bases and J gave up 6 bases; unmatched junction bases: 5. Germline V lookup: CDR1 LNHDA, CDR2 SQIVND (reference sequence). CDR3 sequence (DNA): TGTGCCAGTGGGGGACTAGCGGGAGGTCTAAACATTCAGTACTTC. Translating it yields CASGGLAGGLNIQYF.

This clonotype was counted ten times or more. The J gene is TRBJ1-2, the V gene TRBV18; TRBD1 aligns across 9 bases. Germline V gives CDR1 KGHSH, CDR2 LQKENI. The V gene end was trimmed by 6 bases and the J gene end by 7 bases; junction bases not matched to a gene: 15. The CDR3 loop spans 16 amino acids. The CDR3 DNA reads as TGTGCCAGCTCGTCGGGACAGGGAGGTGCGCGCCCTGGCTACACCTTC. Its translation: CASSSGQGGARPGYTF.

The chain combines TRBV5-4 with TRBJ2-1; weak D call: TRBD2 (5 bases). This CDR3 region has 13 residues. V lost 4 bases and J lost 7, with 12 bases in between. Germline-derived CDR1 and CDR2 are SGHNT and YYREEE (reference sequence). The CDR3 sequence: CASSPGSENEQFF. The CDR3 DNA follows: TGTGCCAGCAGCCCGGGATCAGAGAATGAGCAGTTCTTC.

Comments on this clonotype: One base away lies a much larger clone, so this may be a sequencing read error. The chain carries TRBV6-1 and TRBJ2-1; TRBD1 matches 8 bases. There are 16 residues in the CDR3. CDR1 MNHNS and CDR2 SASEGT come from the germline V gene. The DNA for the CDR3 is TGTGGCAGCAGCCACGATCAGGGGGCCTTGGGTAATGAGCAGTTCTTC. This gives the protein CGSSHDQGALGNEQFF.

This clonotype was seen only a few times. One end of the junction varies from germline; a read error may be responsible. This sequence joins TRBV7-7 and TRBJ2-1; 9 bases map to TRBD2. The CDR3 extends over 14 amino acids. CDR1 SSHAT and CDR2 FNYEAQ come from the germline V gene (reference sequence). The CDR3 DNA sequence: TGTGCTAGCAGCTTAGCGGGAGTAAGCAATGAGCAGTTCTTC. It specifies CASSLAGVSNEQFF.

Turning to this clonotype: Just one base apart from a much larger clone, this may be a read error. The chain recombines TRBV6-6 with TRBJ1-2; no clear D gene. The CDR3 is 16 residues long. V was trimmed by 0 bases and J by 2 bases, leaving 13 bases between them. Germline CDR1 and CDR2: MNHNY and SVGAGI (reference sequence). The CDR3 DNA follows: TGTGCCAGCAGTTACTCGACGTTCTTAATGAACTATGGCTACACCTTC. This codes for CASSYSTFLMNYGYTF.